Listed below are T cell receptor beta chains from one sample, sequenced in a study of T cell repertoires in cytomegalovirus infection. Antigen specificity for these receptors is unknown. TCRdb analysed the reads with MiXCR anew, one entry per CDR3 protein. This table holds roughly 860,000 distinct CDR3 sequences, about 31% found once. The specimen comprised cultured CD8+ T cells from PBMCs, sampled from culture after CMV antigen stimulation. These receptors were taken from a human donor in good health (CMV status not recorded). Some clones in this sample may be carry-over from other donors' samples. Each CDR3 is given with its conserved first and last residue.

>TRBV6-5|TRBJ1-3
CASRSRVSGNTIYF
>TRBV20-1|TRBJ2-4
CSARGDRGNKNIQYF
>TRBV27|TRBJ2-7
CASSWGRGTGQYF
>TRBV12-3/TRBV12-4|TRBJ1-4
CASSLTENNEKLFF
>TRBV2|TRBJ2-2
CASSEPGIGVTGELFF
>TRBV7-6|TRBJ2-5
CASSPWWQGGETQYF
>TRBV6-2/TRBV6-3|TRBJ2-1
CASSYGGLNNEQFF
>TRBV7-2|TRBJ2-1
CASSARQRGFNVEQFF
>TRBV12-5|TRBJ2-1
CASGMGQGGWNEQFF
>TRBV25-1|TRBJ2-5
CASSEYNVLAGETQYF
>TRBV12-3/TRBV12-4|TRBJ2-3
CASSQTSTDTQYF
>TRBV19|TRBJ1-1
CASSINAEVTEAFF
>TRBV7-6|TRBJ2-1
CASSLLWPQSSYNEQFF
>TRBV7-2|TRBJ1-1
CASRPRQGGAEAFF
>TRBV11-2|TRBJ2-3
CASSLVTGGPTDTQYF
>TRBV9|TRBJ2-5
CASSSGSQETQYF
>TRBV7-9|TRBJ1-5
CARPGNQPQHF
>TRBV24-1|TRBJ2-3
CATSDPGGQSGSTDTQYF
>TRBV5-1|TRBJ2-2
CASSLEGTPFVELFF
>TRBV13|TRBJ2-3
CASSRGDRVTDTQYF
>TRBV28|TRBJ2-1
CANSFTPASRTSGGLINEQFF
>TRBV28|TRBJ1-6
CASSFGSVSPLHF
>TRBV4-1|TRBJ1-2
CASSQYTGVSNYGYTF
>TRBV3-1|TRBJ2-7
CASSQVLGDYEQYF
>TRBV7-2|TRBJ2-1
CASSLAAGHNEQFF
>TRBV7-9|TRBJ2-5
CASSLSGGEETQYF